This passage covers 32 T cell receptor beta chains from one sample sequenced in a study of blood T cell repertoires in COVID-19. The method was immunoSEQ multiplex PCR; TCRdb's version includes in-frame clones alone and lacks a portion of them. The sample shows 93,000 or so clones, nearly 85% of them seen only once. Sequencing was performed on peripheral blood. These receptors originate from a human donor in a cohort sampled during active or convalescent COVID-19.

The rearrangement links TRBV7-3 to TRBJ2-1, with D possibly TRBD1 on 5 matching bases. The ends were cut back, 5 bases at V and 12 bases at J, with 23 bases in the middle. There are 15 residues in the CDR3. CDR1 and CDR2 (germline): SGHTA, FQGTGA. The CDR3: CASSGRSGPRVRQFF. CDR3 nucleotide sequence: TGTGCCAGCAGCGGCCGTTCCGGGCCCAGGGTTCGGCAGTTCTTC.

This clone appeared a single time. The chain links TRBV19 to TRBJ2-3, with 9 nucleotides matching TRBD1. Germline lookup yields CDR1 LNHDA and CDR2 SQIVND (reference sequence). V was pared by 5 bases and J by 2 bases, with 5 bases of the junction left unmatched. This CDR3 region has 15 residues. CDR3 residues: CASSAGTGYTDTQYF. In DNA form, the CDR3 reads TGTGCCAGTAGTGCCGGGACAGGGTACACAGATACGCAGTATTTT.

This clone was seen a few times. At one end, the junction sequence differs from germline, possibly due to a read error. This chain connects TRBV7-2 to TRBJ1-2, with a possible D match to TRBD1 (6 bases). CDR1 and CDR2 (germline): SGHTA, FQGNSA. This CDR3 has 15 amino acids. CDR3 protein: CASSARLGGNHGYTF. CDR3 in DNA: TGTGCCAGCAGCGCGAGGCTAGGGGGTAACCATGGCTACACCTTC.

The CDR3 loop reads CASSLWGRQGANTDTQYF. CDR3 nucleotide sequence: TGTGCCAGCAGCTTATGGGGGCGGCAAGGGGCAAACACAGATACGCAGTATTTT. The chain recombines TRBV11-2 with TRBJ2-3; maybe TRBD1 (6 bases). The germline V gene encodes CDR1 SGHAT and CDR2 FQNNGV. This CDR3 contains 18 residues. The V end lost 2 bases, the J end lost 2 bases, and 20 bases lay between the germline ends.

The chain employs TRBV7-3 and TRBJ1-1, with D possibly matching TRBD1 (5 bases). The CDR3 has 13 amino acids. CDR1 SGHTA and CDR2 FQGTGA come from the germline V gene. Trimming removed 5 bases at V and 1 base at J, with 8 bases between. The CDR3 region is CASSPGQNTEAFF. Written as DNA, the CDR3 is TGTGCCAGCAGCCCAGGACAGAACACTGAAGCTTTCTTT.

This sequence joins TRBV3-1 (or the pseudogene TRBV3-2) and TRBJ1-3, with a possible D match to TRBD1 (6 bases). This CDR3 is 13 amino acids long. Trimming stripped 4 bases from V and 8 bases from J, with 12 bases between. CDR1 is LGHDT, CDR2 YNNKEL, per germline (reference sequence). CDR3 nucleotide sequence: TGTGCCAGCAGCCCCAGGGGAGCAGACACCATATATTTT. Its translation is CASSPRGADTIYF.

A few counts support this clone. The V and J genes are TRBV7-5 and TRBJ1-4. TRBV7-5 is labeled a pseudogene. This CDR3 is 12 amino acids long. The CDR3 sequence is CVSRADGEKLFF. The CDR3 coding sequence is TGTGTCAGCCGAGCGGACGGTGAAAAACTGTTTTTT.

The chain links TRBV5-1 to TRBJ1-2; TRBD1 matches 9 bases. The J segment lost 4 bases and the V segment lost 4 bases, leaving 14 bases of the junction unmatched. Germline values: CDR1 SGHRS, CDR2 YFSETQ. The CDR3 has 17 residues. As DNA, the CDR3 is TGCGCCAGCAGCCCCCGGGACAGGGAGGATACGCCCTATGGCTACACCTTC. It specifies CASSPRDREDTPYGYTF. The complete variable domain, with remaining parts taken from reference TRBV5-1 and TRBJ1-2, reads KAGVTQTPRYLIKTRGQQVTLSCSPISGHRSVSWYQQTPGQGLQFLFEYFSETQRNKGNFPGRFSGRQFSNSRSEMNVSTLELGDSALYLCASSPRDREDTPYGYTFGSGTRLTVV.

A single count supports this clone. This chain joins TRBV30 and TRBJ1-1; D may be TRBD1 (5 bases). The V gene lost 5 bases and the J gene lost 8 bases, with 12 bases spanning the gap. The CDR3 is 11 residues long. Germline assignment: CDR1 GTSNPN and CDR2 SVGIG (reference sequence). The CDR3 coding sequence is TGTGCCTGGCTAATTAACAGGGAAGCTTTCTTT. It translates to CAWLINREAFF.

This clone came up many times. CDR3 sequence reads: CASQGGSRGYTF. In DNA form, the CDR3 reads TGTGCCAGCCAGGGGGGTAGCAGAGGCTACACCTTC. The genes are TRBV2 and TRBJ1-2; 7 bases align to TRBD1. Germline values: CDR1 SNHLY, CDR2 FYNNEI. J gave up 8 bases and V 8 bases, and 8 bases lay outside the gene matches. The CDR3 runs to 12 residues.

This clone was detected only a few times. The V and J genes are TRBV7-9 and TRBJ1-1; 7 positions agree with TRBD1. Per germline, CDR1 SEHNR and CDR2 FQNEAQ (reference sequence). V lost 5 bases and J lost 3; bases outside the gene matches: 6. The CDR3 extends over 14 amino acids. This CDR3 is CASSRDRVDTEAFF. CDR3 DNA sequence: TGTGCCAGCAGCCGCGACAGGGTCGACACTGAAGCTTTCTTT.

The chain's CDR3 is CASSLESPGSSGNTIYF. Written as DNA, the CDR3 is TGCGCCAGCAGCTTGGAATCTCCAGGCAGCTCTGGAAACACCATATATTTT. V gene TRBV5-1 combines with J gene TRBJ1-3; D gene ambiguous. Germline CDR1 is SGHRS and CDR2 is YFSETQ. CDR3 length equals 17 residues. The ends were cut back, 0 bases at V and 0 bases at J, with 13 bases in the middle.

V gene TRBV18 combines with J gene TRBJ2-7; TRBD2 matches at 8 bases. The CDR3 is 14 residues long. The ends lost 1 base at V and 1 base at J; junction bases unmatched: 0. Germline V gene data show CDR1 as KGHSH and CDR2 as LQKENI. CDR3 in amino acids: CASSPLAGSYEQYF. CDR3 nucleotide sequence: TGTGCCAGCTCACCACTAGCGGGGTCCTACGAGCAGTACTTC. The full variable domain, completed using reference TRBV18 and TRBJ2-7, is NAGVMQNPRHLVRRRGQEARLRCSPMKGHSHVYWYRQLPEEGLKFMVYLQKENIIDESGMPKERFSAEFPKEGPSILRIQQVVRGDSAAYFCASSPLAGSYEQYFGPGTRLTVT.

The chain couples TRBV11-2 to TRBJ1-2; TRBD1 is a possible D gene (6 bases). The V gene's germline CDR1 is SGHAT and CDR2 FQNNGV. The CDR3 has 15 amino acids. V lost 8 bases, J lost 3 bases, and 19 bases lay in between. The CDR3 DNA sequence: TGTGCCAGCGGTAGGGGGGGGACTTCGGACTATGGCTACACCTTC. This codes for CASGRGGTSDYGYTF.

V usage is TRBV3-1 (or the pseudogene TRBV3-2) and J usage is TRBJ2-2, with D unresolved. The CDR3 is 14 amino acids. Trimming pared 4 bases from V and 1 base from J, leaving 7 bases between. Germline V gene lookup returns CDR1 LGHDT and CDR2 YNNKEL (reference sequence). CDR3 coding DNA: TGTGCCAGCAGCCCCTCTGTGAACACCGGGGAGCTGTTTTTT. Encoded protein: CASSPSVNTGELFF.

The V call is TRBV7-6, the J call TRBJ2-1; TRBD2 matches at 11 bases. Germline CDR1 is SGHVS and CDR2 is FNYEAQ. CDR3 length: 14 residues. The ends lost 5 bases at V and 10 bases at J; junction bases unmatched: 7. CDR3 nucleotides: TGTGCCAGCAGCCCGGGACTAGCGGTAAGGGAGCAGTTCTTC. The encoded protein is CASSPGLAVREQFF.

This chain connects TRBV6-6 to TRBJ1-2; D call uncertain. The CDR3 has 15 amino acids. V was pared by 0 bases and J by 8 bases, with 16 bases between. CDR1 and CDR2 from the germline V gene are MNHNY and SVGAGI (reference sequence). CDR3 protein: CASSYSPSSHVGYTF. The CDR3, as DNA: TGTGCCAGCAGTTACTCACCCAGTAGCCATGTAGGCTACACCTTC.

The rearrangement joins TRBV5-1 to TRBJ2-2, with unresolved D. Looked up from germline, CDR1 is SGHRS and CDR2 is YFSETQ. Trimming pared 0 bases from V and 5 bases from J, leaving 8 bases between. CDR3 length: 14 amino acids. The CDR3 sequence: CASSLGQTTGELFF. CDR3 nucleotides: TGCGCCAGCAGCTTGGGGCAGACAACCGGGGAGCTGTTTTTT.

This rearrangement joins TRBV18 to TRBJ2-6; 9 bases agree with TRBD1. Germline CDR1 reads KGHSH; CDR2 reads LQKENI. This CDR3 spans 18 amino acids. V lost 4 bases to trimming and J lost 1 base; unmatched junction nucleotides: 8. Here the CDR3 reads CASSLSGTGFSGANVLTF. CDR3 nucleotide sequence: TGTGCCAGCTCACTATCCGGGACAGGGTTTTCTGGGGCCAACGTCCTGACTTTC.

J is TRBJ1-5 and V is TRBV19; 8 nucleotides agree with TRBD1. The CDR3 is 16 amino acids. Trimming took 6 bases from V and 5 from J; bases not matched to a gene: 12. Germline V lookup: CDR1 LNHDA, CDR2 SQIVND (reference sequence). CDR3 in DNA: TGTGCCAGTAGCAACCCAGGGGGCTCCAGGGATCAGCCCCAGCATTTT. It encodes CASSNPGGSRDQPQHF.

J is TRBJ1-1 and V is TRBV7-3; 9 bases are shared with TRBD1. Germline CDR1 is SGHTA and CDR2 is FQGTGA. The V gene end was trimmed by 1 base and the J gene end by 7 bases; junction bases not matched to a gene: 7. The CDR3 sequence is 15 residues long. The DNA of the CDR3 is TGTGCCAGCAGCTTAAATACAGGGGGCAGGAATGAAGCTTTCTTT. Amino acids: CASSLNTGGRNEAFF. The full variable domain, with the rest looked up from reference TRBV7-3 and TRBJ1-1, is GAGVSQTPSNKVTEKGKYVELRCDPISGHTALYWYRQSLGQGPEFLIYFQGTGAADDSGLPNDRFFAVRPEGSVSTLKIQRTERGDSAVYLCASSLNTGGRNEAFFGQGTRLTVV.

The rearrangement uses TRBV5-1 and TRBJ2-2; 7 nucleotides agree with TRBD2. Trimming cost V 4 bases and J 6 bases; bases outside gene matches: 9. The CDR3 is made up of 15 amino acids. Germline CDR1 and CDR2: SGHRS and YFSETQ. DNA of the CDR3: TGCGCCAGCAGCCCCGATGGGAGGGAAGCCGGGGAGCTGTTTTTT. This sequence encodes CASSPDGREAGELFF.

This chain's CDR3 is CASSPGQGALGSYNEQFF. Written as DNA, the CDR3 is TGCGCCAGCAGCCCGGGACAGGGGGCTTTAGGGTCCTACAATGAGCAGTTCTTC. The chain carries TRBV5-1 and TRBJ2-1; 12 nucleotides align to TRBD1. Germline assignment: CDR1 SGHRS and CDR2 YFSETQ. Losses at the gene ends were 4 bases for V and 1 base for J; bases not matched to a gene: 9. The CDR3 is 18 residues long.

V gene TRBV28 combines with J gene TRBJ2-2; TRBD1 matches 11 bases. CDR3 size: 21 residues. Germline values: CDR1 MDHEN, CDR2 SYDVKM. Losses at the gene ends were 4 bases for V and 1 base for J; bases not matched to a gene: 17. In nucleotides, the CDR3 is TGTGCCAGCAGTTCCGAGGTCCCTTACCGGGACAGGGGGTTGAACACCGGGGAGCTGTTTTTT. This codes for CASSSEVPYRDRGLNTGELFF. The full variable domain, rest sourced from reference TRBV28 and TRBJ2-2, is DVKVTQSSRYLVKRTGEKVFLECVQDMDHENMFWYRQDPGLGLRLIYFSYDVKMKEKGDIPEGYSVSREKKERFSLILESASTNQTSMYLCASSSEVPYRDRGLNTGELFFGEGSRLTVL.

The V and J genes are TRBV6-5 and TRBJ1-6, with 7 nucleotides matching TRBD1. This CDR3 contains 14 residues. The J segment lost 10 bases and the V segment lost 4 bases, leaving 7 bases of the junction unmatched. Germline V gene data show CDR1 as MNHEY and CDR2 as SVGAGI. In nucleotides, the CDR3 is TGTGCCAGCAGTTTACGACAGGGTGGCTCACCCCTCCACTTT. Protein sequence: CASSLRQGGSPLHF.

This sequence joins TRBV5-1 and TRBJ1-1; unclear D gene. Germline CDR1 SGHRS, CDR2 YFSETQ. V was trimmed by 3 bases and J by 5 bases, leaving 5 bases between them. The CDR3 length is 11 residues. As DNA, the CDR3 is TGCGCCAGCAGCTCTCAGACTGAAGCTTTCTTT. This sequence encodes CASSSQTEAFF.

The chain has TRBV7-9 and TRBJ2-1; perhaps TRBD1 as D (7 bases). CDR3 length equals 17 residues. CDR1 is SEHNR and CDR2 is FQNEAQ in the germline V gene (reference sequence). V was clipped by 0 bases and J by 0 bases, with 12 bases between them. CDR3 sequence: CASSLASGGNSYNEQFF. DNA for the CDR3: TGTGCCAGCAGCTTAGCGTCAGGGGGGAACTCCTACAATGAGCAGTTCTTC. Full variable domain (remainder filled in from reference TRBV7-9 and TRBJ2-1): DTGVSQNPRHKITKRGQNVTFRCDPISEHNRLYWYRQTLGQGPEFLTYFQNEAQLEKSRLLSDRFSAERPKGSFSTLEIQRTEQGDSAMYLCASSLASGGNSYNEQFFGPGTRLTVL.

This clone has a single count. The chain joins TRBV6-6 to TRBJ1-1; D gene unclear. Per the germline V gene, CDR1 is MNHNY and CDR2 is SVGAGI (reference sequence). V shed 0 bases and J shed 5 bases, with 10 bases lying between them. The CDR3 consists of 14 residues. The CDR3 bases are TGTGCCAGCAGTTACTCATCCGGGGTTACTGAAGCTTTCTTT. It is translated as CASSYSSGVTEAFF.

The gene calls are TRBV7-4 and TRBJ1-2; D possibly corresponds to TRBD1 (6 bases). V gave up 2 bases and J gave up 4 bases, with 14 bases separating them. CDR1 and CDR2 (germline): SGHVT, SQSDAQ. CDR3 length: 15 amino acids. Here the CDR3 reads CASSLSQGMCYGYTF. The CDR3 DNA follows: TGTGCCAGCAGCTTAAGTCAGGGGATGTGCTATGGCTACACCTTC.

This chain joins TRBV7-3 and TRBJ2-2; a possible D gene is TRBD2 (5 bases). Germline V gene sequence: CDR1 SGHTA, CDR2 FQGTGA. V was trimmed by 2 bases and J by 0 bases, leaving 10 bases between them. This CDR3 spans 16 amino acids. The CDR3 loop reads CASSLGGRANTGELFF. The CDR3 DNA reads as TGTGCCAGCAGCTTAGGAGGCAGAGCGAACACCGGGGAGCTGTTTTTT.

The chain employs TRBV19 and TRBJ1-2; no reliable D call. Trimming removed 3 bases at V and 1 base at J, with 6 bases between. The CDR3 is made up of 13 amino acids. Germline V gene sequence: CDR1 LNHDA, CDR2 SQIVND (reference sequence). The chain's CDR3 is CASSIELNYGYTF. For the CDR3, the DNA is TGTGCCAGTAGTATTGAGCTTAACTATGGCTACACCTTC.

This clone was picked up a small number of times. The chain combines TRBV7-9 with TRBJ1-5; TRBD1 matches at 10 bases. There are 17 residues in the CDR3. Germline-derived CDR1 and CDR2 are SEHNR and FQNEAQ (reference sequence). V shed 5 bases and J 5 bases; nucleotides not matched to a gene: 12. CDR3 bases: TGTGCCAGCAGCCCCCCCGATGGGGACAGGGGCTATCAGCCCCAGCATTTT. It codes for CASSPPDGDRGYQPQHF.